The 14 T cell receptor beta chains listed next were all sequenced from one sample in a study of CD8+CD57+ T cells in acquired aplastic anemia. Genomic DNA was employed as the template in profiling TCR beta VDJ and CDR3. TCRdb re-analysed the reads in MiXCR, keeping a single row per CDR3 protein. The sample lists 180,000 or so distinct CDR3 sequences, less than 60% occurring once. Patients picked for sequencing had shown CD8+CD57+ cell expansion detected by flow cytometry. The material sequenced was sorted CD4+, CD8+, or CD8+CD57+ T cells (not recorded which) from PBMCs. Receptor source: a human donor with aplastic anemia.

This clonotype was observed many times. CDR3 nucleotide sequence: TGTGCCAGCAGCAGAGGCGGGACTGAAGCTTTCTTT. It codes for CASSRGGTEAFF. This chain joins TRBV11-2 and TRBJ1-1; D unresolved. The CDR3 covers 12 residues. Trimming stripped 5 bases from V and 5 bases from J, with 9 bases between. Germline V gives CDR1 SGHAT, CDR2 FQNNGV.

This clonotype has ten or more counts. The CDR3 region has the DNA TGTGCCAGCAGCGTACCGGGACAGGGGACTGGAAACACCATATATTTT. Protein: CASSVPGQGTGNTIYF. The genes are TRBV2 and TRBJ1-3; 10 bases map to TRBD1. There are 16 residues in the CDR3. The germline CDR1 and CDR2 sequences are SNHLY and FYNNEI. The V gene end was trimmed by 6 bases and the J gene end by 2 bases; junction bases not matched to a gene: 7.

This clonotype has ten or more counts. The chain combines TRBV7-9 with TRBJ1-4; 8 bases line up with TRBD1. The germline V gene encodes CDR1 SEHNR and CDR2 FQNEAQ (reference sequence). The CDR3 contains 17 residues. Trimming at V came to 5 bases and at J to 0 bases, leaving 8 bases not matched to a gene. In DNA form, the CDR3 reads TGTGCCAGCAGCCCGCAGGGGGCAATTACAACTAATGAAAAACTGTTTTTT. Translated: CASSPQGAITTNEKLFF.

This clonotype was found once. J is TRBJ1-1 and V is TRBV9; D might be TRBD1 (5 bases). The V end was cut by 0 bases, the J end by 2 bases, with 11 bases between. Germline loops: CDR1 SGDLS, CDR2 YYNGEE. The CDR3 consists of 15 residues. The CDR3 reads CASSVVSGTNTEAFF. CDR3 DNA sequence: TGTGCCAGCAGCGTAGTGTCGGGGACTAACACTGAAGCTTTCTTT.

This clonotype has only a few counts. This chain connects TRBV19 to TRBJ1-6; D might be TRBD1 (6 bases). V was trimmed by 6 bases and J by 10 bases, leaving 22 bases between them. Germline V CDR1 and CDR2: LNHDA, SQIVND (reference sequence). There are 16 residues in the CDR3. The CDR3 coding sequence is TGTGCCAGTAGCTCCTCCCGGACAGCCCTAAGATCACCCCTCCACTTT. Its protein is CASSSSRTALRSPLHF.

This sequence joins TRBV10-1 and TRBJ2-5, with TRBD2 matching 9 bases. J gave up 5 bases and V 10 bases, and 11 bases lay outside the gene matches. The germline gives CDR1 WNHNN, CDR2 SYGVQD (reference sequence). The CDR3 spans 14 residues. CDR3 protein: CAKSGGPLGETQYF. CDR3 coding DNA: TGCGCCAAGAGCGGGGGGCCTTTAGGGGAGACCCAGTACTTC.

This clonotype was seen at least ten times. The chain couples TRBV10-1 to TRBJ2-3; 9 bases fit TRBD1. Germline values: CDR1 WNHNN, CDR2 SYGVQD (reference sequence). This CDR3 contains 15 residues. The V gene end was trimmed by 3 bases and the J gene end by 6 bases; junction bases not matched to a gene: 7. The CDR3 protein is CASSDQQGAADTQYF. CDR3 DNA: TGCGCCAGCAGTGACCAACAGGGGGCGGCGGATACGCAGTATTTT.

At least ten counts were recorded for this clonotype. V is TRBV9 and J is TRBJ2-2, with D hard to call. Germline V gives CDR1 SGDLS, CDR2 YYNGEE. V was trimmed by 4 bases and J by 0 bases, leaving 1 base between them. The CDR3 covers 12 residues. The CDR3 DNA follows: TGTGCCAGCAGCACGAACACCGGGGAGCTGTTTTTT. Its translation: CASSTNTGELFF.

The chain joins TRBV4-1 to TRBJ2-3, with a possible D match to TRBD2 (5 bases). From germline, CDR1 is MGHRA and CDR2 YSYEKL. The CDR3 runs to 15 residues. The ends were cut back, 1 base at V and 2 bases at J, with 10 bases in the middle. The CDR3 nucleotides are TGCGCCAGCAGCCAAGGCAGGAGGTCCACAGATACGCAGTATTTT. Encoded protein: CASSQGRRSTDTQYF.

The chain uses TRBV20-1 and TRBJ2-7; D gene ambiguous. The CDR3 loop spans 13 amino acids. Trimming removed 6 bases at V and 0 bases at J, with 12 bases between. Germline V gene lookup returns CDR1 DFQATT and CDR2 SNEGSKA (reference sequence). CDR3 loop: CSAKTGSSYEQYF. The CDR3, as DNA: TGCAGTGCAAAGACCGGTAGCTCCTACGAGCAGTACTTC.

This clonotype occurred many times. The gene calls are TRBV10-1 and TRBJ1-1, with D hard to call. This CDR3 has 13 amino acids. The V and J ends lost 4 bases and 5 bases respectively, with 11 bases between them. The germline V gene encodes CDR1 WNHNN and CDR2 SYGVQD (reference sequence). CDR3 sequence: CASSGVGRTEAFF. CDR3 DNA: TGCGCCAGCAGTGGTGTCGGGCGGACTGAAGCTTTCTTT.

The chain carries TRBV6-2 or TRBV6-3 and TRBJ2-5; D might be TRBD2 (6 bases). The CDR3 loop spans 20 amino acids. The V end was cut by 0 bases, the J end by 1 base, with 24 bases between. Germline-derived CDR1 and CDR2 are MNHEY and SVGEGT. The CDR3 nucleotides are TGTGCCAGCAGTTACTCGGTAACCCTAAGGGGACGGGGGTCCCAAGAGACCCAGTACTTC. Translated, it gives CASSYSVTLRGRGSQETQYF.

This chain joins TRBV20-1 and TRBJ2-7, with a tentative D call TRBD2 (5 bases). The CDR3 is 13 residues long. Trimming took 3 bases from V and 2 from J, leaving 11 bases between them. Germline V gene lookup returns CDR1 DFQATT and CDR2 SNEGSKA (reference sequence). The CDR3 spells CSASRGDPYEQYF. DNA for the CDR3: TGCAGTGCTAGTCGGGGTGATCCCTACGAGCAGTACTTC.

This clonotype showed up just a few times. V and J are TRBV24-1 and TRBJ2-2; maybe TRBD2 (6 bases). CDR1 is KGHDR and CDR2 is SFDVKD in the germline V gene. The CDR3 has 16 amino acids. Trimming stripped 3 bases from V and 0 bases from J, with 10 bases between. The CDR3 DNA reads as TGTGCCACCAGTGATCCCGCGGGACCGAACACCGGGGAGCTGTTTTTT. It yields the protein CATSDPAGPNTGELFF.